This is a list of T cell receptor beta chains from one sample in a study of CD8 T cells in ankylosing spondylitis. Using its own MiXCR run on the 5' RACE reads, TCRdb lists one record per CDR3 protein. The sample includes 310,000 or so distinct CDR3 sequences, around 18% of them seen just once. Sequenced material: blood, either unsorted or a sorted T cell fraction (not recorded which). Source of these receptors: a male donor with ankylosing spondylitis or in good health (not recorded which). Both conserved end residues are part of each CDR3. D genes are given only for firm matches. A row's size may be missing; if present it is once, few, many or a size class.

v_call	d_call	cdr3_length	clone_size	j_call	cdr3_aa	cdr3_nt
TRBV20-1	TRBD2	14	.	TRBJ2-1	CSARWTSGYNEQFF	TGCAGTGCTAGATGGACTAGCGGCTACAATGAGCAGTTCTTC
TRBV7-6	TRBD2	17	few	TRBJ2-1	CASSLGTSADSYNEQFF	TGTGCCAGCAGCCTTGGGACTAGCGCTGACTCCTACAATGAGCAGTTCTTC
TRBV13	TRBD1	17	few	TRBJ2-2	CASSAYLGTETTGELFF	TGTGCCAGCAGCGCCTACCTCGGGACAGAAACCACCGGGGAGCTGTTTTTT
TRBV12-3/TRBV12-4	.	14	many	TRBJ1-4	CASSYRDIPEKLFF	TGTGCCAGCAGTTACAGGGACATTCCCGAAAAACTGTTTTTT
TRBV20-1	.	10	.	TRBJ1-1	CSASRWDAFF	TGCAGTGCTAGCCGTTGGGACGCTTTCTTT
TRBV2	.	17	few	TRBJ1-1	CASSERSPRGMNTEAFF	TGTGCCAGCAGTGAAAGGTCCCCCAGGGGAATGAACACTGAAGCTTTCTTT
TRBV7-2	.	15	.	TRBJ2-4	CASSPGGLLKNIQYF	TGTGCCAGCAGCCCGGGTGGGCTCCTGAAGAACATTCAGTACTTC
TRBV24-1	TRBD2	14	few	TRBJ2-3	CATSDRGRADTQYF	TGTGCCACCAGTGATCGGGGGAGGGCAGATACGCAGTATTTT
TRBV10-3	TRBD1	14	.	TRBJ1-3	CAISRDSSGNTIYF	TGTGCCATCAGCCGGGACAGCTCTGGAAACACCATATATTTT
TRBV20-1	TRBD1	17	few	TRBJ1-2	CSARDPMPRGTNYGYTF	TGCAGTGCTAGAGATCCGATGCCCAGGGGGACTAACTATGGCTACACCTTC
TRBV11-2	.	14	.	TRBJ2-1	CASSSSGLRNEQFF	TGTGCCAGCAGCTCTAGTGGACTACGCAATGAGCAGTTCTTC
TRBV11-2	TRBD2	17	few	TRBJ2-5	CASSRKLAGGPEETQYF	TGTGCCAGCAGCAGAAAACTAGCGGGGGGGCCCGAGGAGACCCAGTACTTC
TRBV5-5	.	14	few	TRBJ2-3	CASSFGQGEDTQYF	TGTGCCAGCAGCTTTGGCCAGGGAGAGGATACGCAGTATTTT
TRBV9	.	15	.	TRBJ2-2	CASSVGGGAGGVLFF	TGTGCCAGCAGCGTAGGAGGGGGCGCAGGCGGGGTGCTGTTTTTT
TRBV5-1	TRBD2	15	.	TRBJ2-5	CASSAGLAFEETQYF	TGCGCCAGCAGCGCGGGACTAGCCTTCGAGGAGACCCAGTACTTC
TRBV7-3	.	14	few	TRBJ2-1	CASSGPGNYNEQFF	TGTGCCAGCTCGGGGCCGGGAAACTACAATGAGCAGTTCTTC
TRBV5-1	TRBD1	14	many	TRBJ2-4	CASKQGSSRNIQYF	TGCGCCAGCAAACAGGGGTCCTCAAGAAACATTCAGTACTTC
TRBV21-1	.	13	few	TRBJ1-2	CASSKVAPRGYTF	TGTGCCAGCAGCAAAGTAGCCCCTAGGGGCTACACCTTC
TRBV9	.	13	few	TRBJ1-1	CASRGPKNTEAFF	TGTGCCAGCAGAGGGCCGAAGAACACTGAAGCTTTCTTT
TRBV6-5	TRBD2	17	few	TRBJ2-5	CASSYKGLAGIQETQYF	TGTGCCAGCAGTTACAAGGGACTAGCGGGGATCCAAGAGACCCAGTACTTC
TRBV12-5	.	14	many	TRBJ1-1	CASGLGQPNTEAFF	TGTGCTAGTGGTTTGGGACAACCGAACACTGAAGCTTTCTTT
TRBV5-1	TRBD1	17	.	TRBJ2-2	CASSPAGTGVKPGELFF	TGCGCCAGCAGCCCAGCAGGGACAGGGGTCAAGCCCGGGGAGCTGTTTTTT
TRBV10-3	.	15	.	TRBJ2-5	CAIRRYGTDQETQYF	TGTGCCATCAGAAGATATGGGACGGATCAAGAGACCCAGTACTTC
TRBV12-3/TRBV12-4	TRBD2	16	few	TRBJ2-1	CASSLGREGRYNEQFF	TGTGCCAGCAGTTTGGGTCGGGAGGGCCGGTACAATGAGCAGTTCTTC
TRBV29-1	TRBD2	16	few	TRBJ2-5	CSVEVGGRIYQETQYF	TGCAGCGTTGAAGTAGGCGGGAGGATCTACCAAGAGACCCAGTACTTC
TRBV6-1	TRBD1	16	.	TRBJ1-4	CASSRNPGTDNEKLFF	TGTGCCAGCAGTCGAAACCCCGGGACAGATAATGAAAAACTGTTTTTT
TRBV5-1	TRBD2	18	.	TRBJ2-3	CASSLPQAGGPSTDTQYF	TGCGCCAGCAGCTTGCCGCAAGCGGGGGGGCCCAGCACAGATACGCAGTATTTT
TRBV20-1	TRBD1	15	few	TRBJ2-3	CSARPMTGGTDTQYF	TGCAGTGCGCGTCCAATGACAGGGGGCACAGATACGCAGTATTTT
TRBV20-1	.	14	.	TRBJ2-1	CSAEPGTGYNEQFF	TGCAGTGCCGAACCCGGGACTGGATACAATGAGCAGTTCTTC
TRBV28	TRBD2	14	.	TRBJ2-5	CASNGGGTQETQYF	TGTGCCAGCAATGGGGGGGGGACCCAAGAGACCCAGTACTTC
TRBV15	.	15	.	TRBJ1-5	CATSSDPGPNQPQHF	TGTGCCACCAGCAGCGATCCGGGCCCGAATCAGCCCCAGCATTTT
TRBV24-1	.	15	many	TRBJ2-1	CATSDFTGLYNEQFF	TGTGCCACCAGTGATTTCACGGGACTCTACAATGAGCAGTTCTTC
TRBV4-1	TRBD2	14	few	TRBJ2-1	CASSQALAGDEQFF	TGCGCCAGCAGCCAAGCTCTAGCGGGGGATGAGCAGTTCTTC
TRBV12-3/TRBV12-4	.	15	.	TRBJ1-2	CASSTAGTPHYGYTF	TGTGCCAGCAGTACCGCCGGGACGCCCCACTATGGCTACACCTTC
TRBV6-6	.	13	many	TRBJ2-1	CASREGSPNEQFF	TGTGCCAGCAGGGAGGGATCCCCCAATGAGCAGTTCTTC
TRBV5-1	.	16	few	TRBJ1-1	CASSSGGGSFDTEAFF	TGCGCCAGCAGCTCCGGCGGGGGATCGTTTGACACTGAAGCTTTCTTT
TRBV7-3	TRBD1	17	.	TRBJ1-1	CASSLWPTGARATEVFF	TGTGCCAGCAGCTTATGGCCTACAGGGGCCAGGGCCACTGAAGTTTTCTTT
TRBV28	.	16	.	TRBJ2-1	CASRTRAGDNYNEQFF	TGTGCCAGCCGAACAAGGGCCGGGGATAACTACAATGAGCAGTTCTTC
TRBV12-3/TRBV12-4	.	14	few	TRBJ1-6	CASHQGTRNSPLHF	TGTGCCAGCCATCAGGGTACCAGGAATTCACCCCTCCACTTT
TRBV5-6	TRBD2	22	.	TRBJ2-2	CASRSAAQGRPGTSGSPGELFF	TGTGCCAGCAGATCGGCGGCTCAAGGACGACCTGGGACTAGCGGGAGCCCCGGGGAGCTGTTTTTT
TRBV12-3/TRBV12-4	.	14	few	TRBJ1-4	CASSFTGNNEKLFF	TGTGCCAGCAGTTTTACAGGGAATAATGAAAAACTGTTTTTT
TRBV3-1	TRBD1	16	few	TRBJ2-3	CASTKGTGGLTDTQYF	TGTGCCAGCACCAAAGGGACAGGGGGTCTCACAGATACGCAGTATTTT
TRBV6-2/TRBV6-3	.	15	.	TRBJ1-5	CASSYWQGSNQPQHF	TGTGCCAGCAGTTACTGGCAGGGAAGCAATCAGCCCCAGCATTTT
TRBV5-1	.	14	.	TRBJ1-1	CASSQAGRNTEAFF	TGCGCCAGCAGCCAAGCCGGGAGGAACACTGAAGCTTTCTTT
TRBV20-1	.	13	.	TRBJ2-3	CSARSVGTDTQYF	TGCAGTGCTAGGAGCGTAGGAACAGATACGCAGTATTTT
TRBV10-3	.	18	few	TRBJ1-3	CATRSSAGPSSSGNTIYF	TGTGCCACCCGGTCCTCGGCGGGGCCCTCATCCTCTGGAAACACCATATATTTT
TRBV30	.	14	few	TRBJ2-5	CAWSVLVGRETQYF	TGTGCCTGGAGTGTACTGGTCGGCAGGGAGACCCAGTACTTC
TRBV5-1	.	17	many	TRBJ1-1	CASSPGLGGPVGTEAFF	TGCGCCAGCAGCCCAGGACTTGGCGGACCCGTAGGCACTGAAGCTTTCTTT
TRBV5-1	.	15	.	TRBJ2-6	CASSLEASGANVLTF	TGCGCCAGCAGCTTGGAGGCCTCTGGGGCCAACGTCCTGACTTTC
TRBV3-1	.	13	few	TRBJ2-5	CASSQVDRETQYF	TGTGCCAGCAGCCAGGTTGACCGTGAGACCCAGTACTTC
TRBV2	TRBD2	13	.	TRBJ2-3	CASRGRGTDTQYF	TGTGCCAGCAGGGGGAGGGGCACAGATACGCAGTATTTT
TRBV9	.	14	.	TRBJ1-1	CASSVGPMNTEAFF	TGTGCCAGCAGCGTAGGACCCATGAACACTGAAGCTTTCTTT
TRBV5-1	.	17	.	TRBJ2-3	CASSLVAGALGTDTQYF	TGCGCCAGCAGCTTGGTCGCGGGGGCGCTCGGCACAGATACGCAGTATTTT
TRBV5-1	.	13	.	TRBJ2-1	CASSPGGANEQFF	TGCGCCAGCAGTCCCGGCGGGGCAAATGAGCAGTTCTTC
TRBV14	TRBD1	17	few	TRBJ2-2	CASSQDSTGGRTGELFF	TGTGCCAGCAGCCAAGATTCGACAGGGGGAAGGACCGGGGAGCTGTTTTTT
TRBV20-1	.	14	.	TRBJ1-4	CSARPWTAREKLFF	TGCAGTGCTAGACCTTGGACAGCACGGGAAAAACTGTTTTTT